Ten or more counts support the clone carrying this T cell receptor beta chain. TCRdb passed the reads through MiXCR, listing each CDR3 protein once. The sample has 490,000 or so distinct CDR3 sequences, roughly 12% seen once. The sample belongs to a study of T cell repertoires in cytomegalovirus infection. Trimming stripped 4 bases from V and 11 bases from J, with 12 bases between. Germline assignment: CDR1 SGHTA and CDR2 FQGTGA. CDR3 size: 12 residues. The specimen was PBMCs. This chain links TRBV7-3 with TRBJ2-1, with D possibly called TRBD1 or TRBD2 (5 bases each). The receptor was derived from a human donor in good health (CMV status not recorded). Some clones in this sample may be carry-over from other donors' samples. The CDR3 bases are TGTGCCAGCAGCTCGGGGCCTTCTCAGCAGTTCTTC. Translated: CASSSGPSQQFF.